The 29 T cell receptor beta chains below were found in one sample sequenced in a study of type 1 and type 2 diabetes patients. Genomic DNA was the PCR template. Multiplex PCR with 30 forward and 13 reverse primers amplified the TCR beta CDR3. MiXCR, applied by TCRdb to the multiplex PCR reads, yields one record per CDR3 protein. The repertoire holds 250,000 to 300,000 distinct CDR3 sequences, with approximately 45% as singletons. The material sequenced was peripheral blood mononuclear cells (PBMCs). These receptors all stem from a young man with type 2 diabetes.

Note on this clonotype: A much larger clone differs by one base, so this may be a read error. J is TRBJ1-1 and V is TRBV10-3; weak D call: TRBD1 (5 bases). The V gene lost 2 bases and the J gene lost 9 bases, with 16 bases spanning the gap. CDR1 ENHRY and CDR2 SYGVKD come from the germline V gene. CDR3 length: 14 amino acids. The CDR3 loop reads CAISERGDGTKAFF. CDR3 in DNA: TGTGCCATCAGTGAGAGAGGGGATGGGACTAAAGCTTTCTTT.

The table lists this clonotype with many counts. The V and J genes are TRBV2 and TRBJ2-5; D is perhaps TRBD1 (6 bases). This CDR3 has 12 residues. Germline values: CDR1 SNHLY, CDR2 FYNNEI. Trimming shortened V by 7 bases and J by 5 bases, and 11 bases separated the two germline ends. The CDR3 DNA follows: TGTGCCAGCAAGGGGGACAAGGAGACCCAGTACTTC. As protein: CASKGDKETQYF. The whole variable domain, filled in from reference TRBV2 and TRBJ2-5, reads EPEVTQTPSHQVTQMGQEVILRCVPISNHLYFYWYRQILGQKVEFLVSFYNNEISEKSEIFDDQFSVERPDGSNFTLKIRSTKLEDSAMYFCASKGDKETQYFGPGTRLLVL.

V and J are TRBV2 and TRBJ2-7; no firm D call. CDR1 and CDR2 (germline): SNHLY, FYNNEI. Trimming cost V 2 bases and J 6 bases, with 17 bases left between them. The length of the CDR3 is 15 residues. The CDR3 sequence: CASSEIALPPSEQYF. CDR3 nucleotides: TGTGCCAGCAGTGAAATAGCCCTCCCTCCTAGCGAGCAGTACTTC.

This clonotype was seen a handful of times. The CDR3 spells CASSQVVGEKTTQYF. CDR3 in DNA: TGTGCCAGCAGCCAAGTAGTAGGTGAGAAGACGACCCAGTACTTC. V usage is TRBV4-2 and J usage is TRBJ2-7, with no clear D. The J call is doubtful: the DNA matches TRBJ2-5 better. The CDR3 contains 15 residues. In germline, CDR1 is LGHNA, CDR2 YNFKEQ.

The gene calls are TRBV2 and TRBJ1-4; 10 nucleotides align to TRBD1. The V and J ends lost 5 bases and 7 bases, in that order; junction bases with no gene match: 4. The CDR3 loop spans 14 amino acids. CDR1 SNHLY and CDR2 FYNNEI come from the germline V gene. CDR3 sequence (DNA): TGTGCCAGCAGTACGGACAGGGGGTTTGAAAAACTGTTTTTT. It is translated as CASSTDRGFEKLFF.

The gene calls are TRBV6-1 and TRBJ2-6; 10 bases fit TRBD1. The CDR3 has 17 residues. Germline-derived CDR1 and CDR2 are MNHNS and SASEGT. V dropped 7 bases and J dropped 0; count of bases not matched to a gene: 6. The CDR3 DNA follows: TGTGCCAGCACCGGGACAGGGGAATTCTCTGGGGCCAACGTCCTGACTTTC. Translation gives CASTGTGEFSGANVLTF.

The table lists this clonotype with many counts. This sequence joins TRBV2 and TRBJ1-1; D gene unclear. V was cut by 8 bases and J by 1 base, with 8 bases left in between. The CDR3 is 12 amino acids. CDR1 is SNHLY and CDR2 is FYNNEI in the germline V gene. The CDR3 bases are TGTGCCAGCGCAACAGAGAACACTGAAGCTTTCTTT. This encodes CASATENTEAFF.

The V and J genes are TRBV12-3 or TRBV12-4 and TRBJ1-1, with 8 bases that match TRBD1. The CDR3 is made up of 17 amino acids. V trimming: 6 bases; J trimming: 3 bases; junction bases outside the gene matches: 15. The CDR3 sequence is CASSPGQGGWGDTEAFF. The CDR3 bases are TGTGCCAGCAGCCCCGGACAGGGAGGATGGGGTGACACTGAAGCTTTCTTT.

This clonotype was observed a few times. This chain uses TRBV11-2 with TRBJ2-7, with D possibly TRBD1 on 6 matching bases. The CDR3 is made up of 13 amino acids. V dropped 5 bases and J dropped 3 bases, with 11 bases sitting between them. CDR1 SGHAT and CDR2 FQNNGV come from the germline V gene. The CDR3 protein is CASSGRQDYEQYF. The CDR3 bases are TGTGCCAGCAGCGGACGACAGGACTACGAGCAGTACTTC. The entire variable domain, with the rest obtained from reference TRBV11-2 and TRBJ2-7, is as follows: EAGVAQSPRYKIIEKRQSVAFWCNPISGHATLYWYQQILGQGPKLLIQFQNNGVVDDSQLPKDRFSAERLKGVDSTLKIQPAKLEDSAVYLCASSGRQDYEQYFGPGTRLTVT.

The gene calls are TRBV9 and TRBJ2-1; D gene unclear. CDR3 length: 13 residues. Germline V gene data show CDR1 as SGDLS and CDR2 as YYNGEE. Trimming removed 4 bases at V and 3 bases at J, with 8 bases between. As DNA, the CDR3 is TGTGCCAGCAGCCTAGAGGACTACAATGAGCAGTTCTTC. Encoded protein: CASSLEDYNEQFF. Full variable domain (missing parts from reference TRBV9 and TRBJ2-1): DSGVTQTPKHLITATGQRVTLRCSPRSGDLSVYWYQQSLDQGLQFLIQYYNGEERAKGNILERFSAQQFPDLHSELNLSSLELGDSALYFCASSLEDYNEQFFGPGTRLTVL.

CDR3: CASIQMDVLDYGYTF. The CDR3 DNA follows: TGTGCCAGCATCCAAATGGACGTTTTAGACTATGGCTACACCTTC. This chain connects TRBV13 to TRBJ1-2, with D unresolved. Trimming removed 7 bases at V and 3 bases at J, with 18 bases between. Germline V gene lookup returns CDR1 PRHDT and CDR2 FYEKMQ (reference sequence). This CDR3 is 15 amino acids long.

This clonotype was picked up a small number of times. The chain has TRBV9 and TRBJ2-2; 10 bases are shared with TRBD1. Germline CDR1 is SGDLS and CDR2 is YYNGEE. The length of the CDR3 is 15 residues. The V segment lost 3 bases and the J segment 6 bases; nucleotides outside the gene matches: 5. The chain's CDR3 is CASSAGQGVAGELFF. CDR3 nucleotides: TGTGCCAGCAGCGCAGGACAGGGGGTCGCCGGGGAGCTGTTTTTT.

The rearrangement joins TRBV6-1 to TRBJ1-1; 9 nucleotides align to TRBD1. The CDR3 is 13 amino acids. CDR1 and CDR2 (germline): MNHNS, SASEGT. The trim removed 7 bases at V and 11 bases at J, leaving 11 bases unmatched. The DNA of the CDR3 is TGTGCCAGCAACAGGGGGACAGGGAGCGATGCTTTCTTT. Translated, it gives CASNRGTGSDAFF.

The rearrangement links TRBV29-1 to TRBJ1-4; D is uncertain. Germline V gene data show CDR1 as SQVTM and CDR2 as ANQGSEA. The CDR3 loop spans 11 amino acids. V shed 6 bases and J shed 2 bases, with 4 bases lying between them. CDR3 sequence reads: CSVLTNEKLFF. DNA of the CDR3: TGCAGCGTCCTTACTAATGAAAAACTGTTTTTT.

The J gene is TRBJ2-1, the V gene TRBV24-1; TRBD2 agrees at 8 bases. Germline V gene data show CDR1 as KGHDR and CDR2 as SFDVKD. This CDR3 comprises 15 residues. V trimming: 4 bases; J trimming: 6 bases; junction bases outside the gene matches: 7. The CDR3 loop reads CATSEGTSRANEQFF. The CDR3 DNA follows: TGTGCCACCAGTGAGGGGACTAGTCGTGCCAATGAGCAGTTCTTC.

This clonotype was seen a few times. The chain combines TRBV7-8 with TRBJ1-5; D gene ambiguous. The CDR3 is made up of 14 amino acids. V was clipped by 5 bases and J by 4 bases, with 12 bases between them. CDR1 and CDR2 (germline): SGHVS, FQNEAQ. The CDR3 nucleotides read TGTGCCAGCAGCGAAGTGGGCGAGAATCAGCCCCAGCATTTT. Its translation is CASSEVGENQPQHF.

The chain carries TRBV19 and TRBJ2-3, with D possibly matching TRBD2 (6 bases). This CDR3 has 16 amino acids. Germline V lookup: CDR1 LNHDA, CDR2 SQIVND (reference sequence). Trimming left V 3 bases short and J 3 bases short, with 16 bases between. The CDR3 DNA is TGTGCCAGTAGTATTGGTTGGTCCGGGGGAACAGATACGCAGTATTTT. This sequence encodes CASSIGWSGGTDTQYF.

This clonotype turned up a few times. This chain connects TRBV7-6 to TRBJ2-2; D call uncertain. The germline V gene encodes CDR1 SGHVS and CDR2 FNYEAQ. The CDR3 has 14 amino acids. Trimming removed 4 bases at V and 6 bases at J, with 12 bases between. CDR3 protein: CASSSGWVAGELFF. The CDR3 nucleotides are TGTGCCAGCAGCTCCGGCTGGGTGGCCGGGGAGCTGTTTTTT.

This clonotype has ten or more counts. The CDR3 DNA reads as TGTGCCTGGGCCGACACGTCCTATGGCTACACCTTC. Translated, it gives CAWADTSYGYTF. V is TRBV30 and J is TRBJ1-2; D is unresolved. With 5 bases removed from V and 4 bases from J, the gap between germline ends came to 11 bases. Germline loops: CDR1 GTSNPN, CDR2 SVGIG (reference sequence). This CDR3 is 12 amino acids long. Full variable domain (rest looked up from reference TRBV30 and TRBJ1-2): SQTIHQWPATLVQPVGSPLSLECTVEGTSNPNLYWYRQAAGRGLQLLFYSVGIGQISSEVPQNLSASRPQDRQFILSSKKLLLSDSGFYLCAWADTSYGYTFGSGTRLTVV.

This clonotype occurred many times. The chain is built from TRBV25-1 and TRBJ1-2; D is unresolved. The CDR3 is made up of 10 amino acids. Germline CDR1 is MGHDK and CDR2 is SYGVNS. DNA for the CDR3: TGTGCGCCTGGGGTCTATGGCTACACCTTC. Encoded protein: CAPGVYGYTF.

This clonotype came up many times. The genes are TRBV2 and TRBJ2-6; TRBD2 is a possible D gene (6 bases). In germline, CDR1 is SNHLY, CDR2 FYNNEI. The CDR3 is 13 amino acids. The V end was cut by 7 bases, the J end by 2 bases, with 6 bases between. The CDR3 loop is CASTGAGANVLTF. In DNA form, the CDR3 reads TGTGCCAGCACGGGAGCTGGGGCCAACGTCCTGACTTTC.

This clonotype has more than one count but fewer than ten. The CDR3 is CASSPWDRGETQYF. CDR3 in DNA: TGCGCCAGCAGCCCTTGGGACAGGGGCGAGACCCAGTACTTC. The V call is TRBV4-1, the J call TRBJ2-5; 10 positions agree with TRBD1. Germline V gene sequence: CDR1 MGHRA, CDR2 YSYEKL. Trimming at V came to 4 bases and at J to 5 bases, leaving 4 bases not matched to a gene. The CDR3 is 14 amino acids.

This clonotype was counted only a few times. CDR3 amino acids: CASSVGSGPNSPLHF. CDR3 DNA: TGTGCCAGCAGCGTAGGCTCAGGGCCCAATTCACCCCTCCACTTT. The chain links TRBV9 to TRBJ1-6, with D tentatively TRBD1 (5 bases). The CDR3 length is 15 residues. V lost 0 bases and J 7 bases, leaving 11 bases between the germline ends. Germline-derived CDR1 and CDR2 are SGDLS and YYNGEE.

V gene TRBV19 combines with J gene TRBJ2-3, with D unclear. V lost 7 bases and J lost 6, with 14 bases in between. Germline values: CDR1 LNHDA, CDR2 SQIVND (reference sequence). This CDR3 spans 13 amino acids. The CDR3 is CASTPGSADTQYF. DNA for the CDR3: TGTGCCAGTACCCCGGGTTCGGCTGATACGCAGTATTTT.

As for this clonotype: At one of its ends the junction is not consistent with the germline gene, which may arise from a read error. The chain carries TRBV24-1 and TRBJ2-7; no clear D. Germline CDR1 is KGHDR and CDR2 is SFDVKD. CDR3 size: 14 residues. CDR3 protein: CASSSYDHTYEQYF. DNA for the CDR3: TGTGCCAGCAGTTCTTACGACCATACCTACGAGCAGTACTTC.

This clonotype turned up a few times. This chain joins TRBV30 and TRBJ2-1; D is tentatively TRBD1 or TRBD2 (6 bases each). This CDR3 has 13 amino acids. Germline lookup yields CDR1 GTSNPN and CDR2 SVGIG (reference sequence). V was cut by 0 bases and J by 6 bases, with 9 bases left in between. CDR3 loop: CAWSVRGGNEQFF. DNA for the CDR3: TGTGCCTGGAGTGTCAGGGGAGGCAATGAGCAGTTCTTC.

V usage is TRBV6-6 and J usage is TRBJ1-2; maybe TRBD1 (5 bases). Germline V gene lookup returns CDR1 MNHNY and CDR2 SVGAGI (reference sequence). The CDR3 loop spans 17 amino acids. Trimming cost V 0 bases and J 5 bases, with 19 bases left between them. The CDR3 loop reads CASSYSHAGPGEYGYTF. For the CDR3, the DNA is TGTGCCAGCAGTTACTCCCATGCGGGGCCGGGCGAGTATGGCTACACCTTC.

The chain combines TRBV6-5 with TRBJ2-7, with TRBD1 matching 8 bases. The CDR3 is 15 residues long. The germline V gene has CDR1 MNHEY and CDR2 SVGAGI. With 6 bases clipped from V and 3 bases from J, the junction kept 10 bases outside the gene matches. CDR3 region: CASSTLGQANYEQYF. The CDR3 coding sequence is TGTGCCAGCAGCACGCTGGGACAGGCTAACTACGAGCAGTACTTC.

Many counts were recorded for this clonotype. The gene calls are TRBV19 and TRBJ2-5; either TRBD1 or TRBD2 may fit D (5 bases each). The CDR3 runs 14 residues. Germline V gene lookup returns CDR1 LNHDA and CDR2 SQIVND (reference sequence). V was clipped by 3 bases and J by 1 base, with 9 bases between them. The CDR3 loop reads CASSMGRIQETQYF. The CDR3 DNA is TGTGCCAGTAGTATGGGACGGATCCAAGAGACCCAGTACTTC.